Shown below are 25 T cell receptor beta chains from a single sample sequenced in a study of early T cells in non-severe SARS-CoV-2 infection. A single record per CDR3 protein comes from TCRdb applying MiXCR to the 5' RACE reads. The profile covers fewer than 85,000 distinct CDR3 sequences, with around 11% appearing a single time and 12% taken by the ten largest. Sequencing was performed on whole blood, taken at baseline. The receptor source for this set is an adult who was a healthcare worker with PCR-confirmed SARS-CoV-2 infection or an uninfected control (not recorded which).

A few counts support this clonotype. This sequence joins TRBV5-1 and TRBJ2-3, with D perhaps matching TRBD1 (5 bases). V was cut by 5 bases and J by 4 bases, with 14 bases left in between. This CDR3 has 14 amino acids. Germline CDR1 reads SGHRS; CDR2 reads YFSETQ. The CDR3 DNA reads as TGCGCCAGCAGGTGGACATACTCAGCAGATACGCAGTATTTT. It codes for CASRWTYSADTQYF.

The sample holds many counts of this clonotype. The CDR3, as DNA: TGCAGCGTTGTGGCTGCAGGGATTAACTATGGCTACACCTTC. Translated, it gives CSVVAAGINYGYTF. The rearrangement uses TRBV29-1 and TRBJ1-2; D perhaps matches TRBD1 (5 bases). There are 14 residues in the CDR3. Germline CDR1 and CDR2: SQVTM and ANQGSEA. V lost 4 bases and J lost 1, with 13 bases in between.

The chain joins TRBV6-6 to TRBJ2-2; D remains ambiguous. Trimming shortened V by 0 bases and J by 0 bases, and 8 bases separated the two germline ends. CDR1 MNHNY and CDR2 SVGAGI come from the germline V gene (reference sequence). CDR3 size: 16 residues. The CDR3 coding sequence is TGTGCCAGCAGTTACTCTATCCAGTCGAACACCGGGGAGCTGTTTTTT. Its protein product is CASSYSIQSNTGELFF.

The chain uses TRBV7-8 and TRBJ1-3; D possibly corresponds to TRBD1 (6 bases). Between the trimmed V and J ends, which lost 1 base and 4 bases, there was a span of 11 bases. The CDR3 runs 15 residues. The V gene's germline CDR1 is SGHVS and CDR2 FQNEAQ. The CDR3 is CASSLGGGGGNTIYF. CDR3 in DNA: TGTGCCAGCAGCTTAGGAGGGGGAGGGGGAAACACCATATATTTT.

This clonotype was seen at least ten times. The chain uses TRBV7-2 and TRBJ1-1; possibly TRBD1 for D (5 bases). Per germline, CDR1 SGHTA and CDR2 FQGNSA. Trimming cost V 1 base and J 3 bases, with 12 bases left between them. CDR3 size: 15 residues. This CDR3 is CASSLEGRVDTEAFF. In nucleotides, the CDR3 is TGTGCCAGCAGCTTAGAGGGGAGAGTGGACACTGAAGCTTTCTTT.

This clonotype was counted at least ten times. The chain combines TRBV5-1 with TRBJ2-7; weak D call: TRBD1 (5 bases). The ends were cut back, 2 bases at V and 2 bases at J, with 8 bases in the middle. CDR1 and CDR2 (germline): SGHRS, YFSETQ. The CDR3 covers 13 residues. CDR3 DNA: TGCGCCAGCAGCTTTGGGGCCCCCTACGAGCAGTACTTC. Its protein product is CASSFGAPYEQYF.

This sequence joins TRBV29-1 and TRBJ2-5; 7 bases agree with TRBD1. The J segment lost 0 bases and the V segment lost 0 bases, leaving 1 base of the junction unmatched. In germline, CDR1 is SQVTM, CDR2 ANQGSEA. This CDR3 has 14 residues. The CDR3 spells CSVEEQGNQETQYF. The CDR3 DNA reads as TGCAGCGTTGAAGAACAGGGGAACCAAGAGACCCAGTACTTC.

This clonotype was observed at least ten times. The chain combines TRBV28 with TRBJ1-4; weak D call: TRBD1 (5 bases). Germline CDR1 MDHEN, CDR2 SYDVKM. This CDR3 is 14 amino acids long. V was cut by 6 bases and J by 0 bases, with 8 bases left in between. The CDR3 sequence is CASSQTATNEKLFF. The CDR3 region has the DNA TGTGCCAGCAGCCAGACAGCAACTAATGAAAAACTGTTTTTT.

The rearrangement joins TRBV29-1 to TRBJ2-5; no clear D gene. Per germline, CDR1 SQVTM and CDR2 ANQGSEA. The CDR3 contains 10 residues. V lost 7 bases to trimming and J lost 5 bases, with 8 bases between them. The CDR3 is CSASFETQYF. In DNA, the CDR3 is TGCAGCGCATCCTTTGAGACCCAGTACTTC.

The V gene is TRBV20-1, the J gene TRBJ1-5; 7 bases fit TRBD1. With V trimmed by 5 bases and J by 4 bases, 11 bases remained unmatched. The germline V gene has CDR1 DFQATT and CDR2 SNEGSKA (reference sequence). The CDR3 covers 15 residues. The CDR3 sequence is CSALRVDRENQPQHF. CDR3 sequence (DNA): TGCAGTGCTCTTCGAGTCGACAGGGAGAATCAGCCCCAGCATTTT.

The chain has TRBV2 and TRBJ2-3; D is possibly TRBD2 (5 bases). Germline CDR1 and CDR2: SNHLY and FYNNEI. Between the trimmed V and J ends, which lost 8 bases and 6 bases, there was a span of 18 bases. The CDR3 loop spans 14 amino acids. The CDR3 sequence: CASRRLPLGDTQYF. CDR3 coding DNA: TGTGCCAGCCGCCGACTACCCCTCGGGGATACGCAGTATTTT.

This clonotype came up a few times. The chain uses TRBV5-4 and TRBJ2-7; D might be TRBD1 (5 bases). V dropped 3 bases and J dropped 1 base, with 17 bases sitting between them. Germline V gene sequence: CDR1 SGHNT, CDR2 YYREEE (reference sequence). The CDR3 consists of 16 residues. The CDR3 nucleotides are TGTGCCAGCAGCTCCTCCCCTGGGGCTAGTTCCTACGAGCAGTACTTC. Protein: CASSSSPGASSYEQYF.

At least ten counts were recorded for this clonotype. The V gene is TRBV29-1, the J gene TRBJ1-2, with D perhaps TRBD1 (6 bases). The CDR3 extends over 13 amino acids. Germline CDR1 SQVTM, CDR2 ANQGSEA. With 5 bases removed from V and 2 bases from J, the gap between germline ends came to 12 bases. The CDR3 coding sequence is TGCAGCGTTCTCCCTGGGACAAACTATGGCTACACCTTC. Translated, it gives CSVLPGTNYGYTF.

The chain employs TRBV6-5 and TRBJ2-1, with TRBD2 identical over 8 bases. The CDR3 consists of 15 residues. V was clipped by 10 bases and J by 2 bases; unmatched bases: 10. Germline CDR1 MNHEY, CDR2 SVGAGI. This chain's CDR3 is CATETGGAPYNEQFF. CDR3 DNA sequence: TGTGCCACCGAGACCGGGGGGGCACCCTACAATGAGCAGTTCTTC.

As DNA, the CDR3 is TGTGCCAGCAGGTTGGGACTAGCGGGGCCTGGGGAGCTGTTTTTT. This sequence encodes CASRLGLAGPGELFF. The genes are TRBV12-3 or TRBV12-4 and TRBJ2-2, with TRBD2 matching 13 bases. The V gene end was trimmed by 6 bases and the J gene end by 8 bases; junction bases not matched to a gene: 6. This CDR3 comprises 15 residues.

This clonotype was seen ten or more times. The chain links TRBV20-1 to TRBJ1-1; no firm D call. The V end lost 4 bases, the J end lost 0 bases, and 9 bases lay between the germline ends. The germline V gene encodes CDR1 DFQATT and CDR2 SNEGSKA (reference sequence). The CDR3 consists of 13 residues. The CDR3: CSATLHMNTEAFF. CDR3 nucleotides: TGCAGTGCTACATTACACATGAACACTGAAGCTTTCTTT.

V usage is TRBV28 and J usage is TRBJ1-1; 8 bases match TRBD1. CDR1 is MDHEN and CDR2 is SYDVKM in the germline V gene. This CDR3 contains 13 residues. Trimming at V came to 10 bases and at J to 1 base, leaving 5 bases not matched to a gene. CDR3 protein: CATSGQENTEAFF. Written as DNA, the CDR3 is TGTGCCACCTCGGGACAGGAGAACACTGAAGCTTTCTTT. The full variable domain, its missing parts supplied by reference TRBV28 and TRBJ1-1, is DVKVTQSSRYLVKRTGEKVFLECVQDMDHENMFWYRQDPGLGLRLIYFSYDVKMKEKGDIPEGYSVSREKKERFSLILESASTNQTSMYLCATSGQENTEAFFGQGTRLTVV.

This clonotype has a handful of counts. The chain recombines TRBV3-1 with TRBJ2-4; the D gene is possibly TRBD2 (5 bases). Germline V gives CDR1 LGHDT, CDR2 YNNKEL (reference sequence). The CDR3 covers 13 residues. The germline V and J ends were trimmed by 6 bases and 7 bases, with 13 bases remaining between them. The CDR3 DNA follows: TGTGCCAGCAGTTGGACTCCCTGGAACATTCAGTACTTC. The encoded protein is CASSWTPWNIQYF.

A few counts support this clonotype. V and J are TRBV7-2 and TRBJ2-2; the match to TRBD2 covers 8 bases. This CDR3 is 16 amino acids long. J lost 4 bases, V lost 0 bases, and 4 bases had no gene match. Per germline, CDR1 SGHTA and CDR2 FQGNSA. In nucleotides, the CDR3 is TGTGCCAGCAGCTTAGCGGGACTAGAGGTCACCGGGGAGCTGTTTTTT. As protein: CASSLAGLEVTGELFF.

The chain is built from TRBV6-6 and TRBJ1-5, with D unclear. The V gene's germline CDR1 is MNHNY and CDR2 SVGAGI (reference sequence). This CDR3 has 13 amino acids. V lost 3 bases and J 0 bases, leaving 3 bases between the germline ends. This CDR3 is CASSYISNQPQHF. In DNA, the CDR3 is TGTGCCAGCAGTTATATTAGCAATCAGCCCCAGCATTTT.

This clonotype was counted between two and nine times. The CDR3 loop is CASSYSRETQYF. The CDR3 DNA reads as TGTGCCAGCAGTTACTCGAGAGAGACCCAGTACTTC. The rearrangement uses TRBV6-2 or TRBV6-3 and TRBJ2-5; D ambiguous. CDR3 length: 12 amino acids. Trimming left V 0 bases short and J 4 bases short, with 3 bases between. The germline gives CDR1 MNHEY, CDR2 SVGEGT.

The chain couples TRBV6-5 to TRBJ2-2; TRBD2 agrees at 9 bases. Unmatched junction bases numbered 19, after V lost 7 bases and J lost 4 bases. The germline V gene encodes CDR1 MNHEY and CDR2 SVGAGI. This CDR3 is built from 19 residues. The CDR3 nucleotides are TGTGCCAGCACTTATGGGGGACTAGCCCTTCTAAGAACCACCGGGGAGCTGTTTTTT. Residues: CASTYGGLALLRTTGELFF.

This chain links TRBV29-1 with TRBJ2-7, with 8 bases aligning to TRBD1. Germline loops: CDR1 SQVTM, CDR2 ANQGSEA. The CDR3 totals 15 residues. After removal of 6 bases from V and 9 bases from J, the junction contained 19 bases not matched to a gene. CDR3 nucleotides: TGCAGCGTCGCAGGACAGGGACCACCTCCAGGGGTGCAGTACTTC. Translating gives CSVAGQGPPPGVQYF.

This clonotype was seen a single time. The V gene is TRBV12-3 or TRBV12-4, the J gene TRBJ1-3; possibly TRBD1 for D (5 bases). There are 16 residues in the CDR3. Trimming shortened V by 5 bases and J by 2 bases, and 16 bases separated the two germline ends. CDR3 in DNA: TGTGCCAGCAGTCCCTTTCAGGGAACACCTGGAAACACCATATATTTT. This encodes CASSPFQGTPGNTIYF.

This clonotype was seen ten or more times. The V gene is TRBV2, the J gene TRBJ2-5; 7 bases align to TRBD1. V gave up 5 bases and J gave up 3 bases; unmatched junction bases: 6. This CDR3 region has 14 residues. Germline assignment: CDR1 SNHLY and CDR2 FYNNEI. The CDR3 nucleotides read TGTGCCAGCAGTCGGAACAGGGGTGAAGAGACCCAGTACTTC. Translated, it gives CASSRNRGEETQYF.